These 13 T cell receptor beta chains came from one sample sequenced in a study of T cell changes during pregnancy in multiple sclerosis. The method was immunoSEQ multiplex PCR; TCRdb's version includes in-frame clones alone and lacks a portion of them. The sample includes roughly 89,000 clones, just under 95% of them seen just once. The sequenced sample was peripheral blood, obtained in the first trimester of pregnancy. The receptors were gathered from a female donor with multiple sclerosis, enrolled in a pregnancy study.

The chain uses TRBV14 and TRBJ1-6, with 9 bases that match TRBD1. J lost 6 bases, V lost 2 bases, and 2 bases had no gene match. Germline CDR1 is SGHDN and CDR2 is FVKESK. The CDR3 sequence is 15 residues long. CDR3 sequence (DNA): TGTGCCAGCAGCCAATGGACAGGGGCTAATTCACCCCTCCACTTT. Amino acids: CASSQWTGANSPLHF. Looking up the rest from reference TRBV14 and TRBJ1-6 gives the full variable domain: EAGVTQFPSHSVIEKGQTVTLRCDPISGHDNLYWYRRVMGKEIKFLLHFVKESKQDESGMPNNRFLAERTGGTYSTLKVQPAELEDSGVYFCASSQWTGANSPLHFGNGTRLTVT.

The rearrangement joins TRBV14 to TRBJ2-6, with TRBD1 identical over 8 bases. With V trimmed by 0 bases and J by 12 bases, 7 bases remained unmatched. The CDR3 sequence is 15 residues long. The germline CDR1 and CDR2 sequences are SGHDN and FVKESK. Written as DNA, the CDR3 is TGTGCCAGCAGCCAAGATCGGACAGGGCTCAGCGTCCTGACTTTC. Translation: CASSQDRTGLSVLTF.

Only one count was recorded for this clone. This chain links TRBV2 with TRBJ2-3; 10 positions agree with TRBD2. This CDR3 has 15 residues. Per germline, CDR1 SNHLY and CDR2 FYNNEI. The J segment lost 2 bases and the V segment lost 6 bases, leaving 5 bases of the junction unmatched. Written as DNA, the CDR3 is TGTGCCAGCAGAGAGACTAGCGGGTACACAGATACGCAGTATTTT. Translated, it gives CASRETSGYTDTQYF.

This clone has just one count. The chain couples TRBV20-1 to TRBJ1-1, with D unclear. This CDR3 has 11 residues. Per germline, CDR1 DFQATT and CDR2 SNEGSKA (reference sequence). V dropped 3 bases and J dropped 5 bases, with 7 bases sitting between them. The CDR3 nucleotides are TGCAGTGCTAGGAGGTCGACTGAAGCTTTCTTT. This gives the protein CSARRSTEAFF.

The chain has TRBV4-1 and TRBJ1-4; tentative D call: TRBD1 (5 bases). Germline assignment: CDR1 MGHRA and CDR2 YSYEKL. Between the trimmed V and J ends, which lost 1 base and 3 bases, there was a span of 15 bases. This CDR3 has 17 residues. The CDR3 DNA follows: TGCGCCAGCAGCCAAGCGGCCAGGGAGGTCTCTAATGAAAAACTGTTTTTT. It encodes CASSQAAREVSNEKLFF.

The rearrangement joins TRBV25-1 to TRBJ1-2; no reliable D call. CDR1 MGHDK and CDR2 SYGVNS come from the germline V gene. The V gene lost 5 bases and the J gene lost 2 bases, with 12 bases spanning the gap. The CDR3 sequence is 14 residues long. The CDR3 spells CASSIVGLNYGYTF. The CDR3 bases are TGTGCCAGCAGTATCGTAGGACTGAACTATGGCTACACCTTC.

The V gene is TRBV9, the J gene TRBJ2-7; 9 bases fit TRBD1. J was trimmed by 11 bases and V by 3 bases; bases with no gene match: 15. Looked up from germline, CDR1 is SGDLS and CDR2 is YYNGEE. The CDR3 extends over 15 amino acids. CDR3 region: CASSETGGSQGVKYF. In DNA, the CDR3 is TGTGCCAGCAGCGAAACAGGGGGCTCACAAGGGGTGAAGTACTTC.

This rearrangement joins TRBV27 to TRBJ1-4; 7 nucleotides agree with TRBD1. This CDR3 is built from 14 residues. Germline CDR1 and CDR2: MNHEY and SMNVEV (reference sequence). V was clipped by 6 bases and J by 2 bases; unmatched bases: 3. This chain's CDR3 is CASRSGGTNEKLFF. DNA for the CDR3: TGTGCCAGCAGATCAGGGGGTACTAATGAAAAACTGTTTTTT.

The rearrangement links TRBV2 to TRBJ2-3; 7 bases match TRBD1. V trimming: 2 bases; J trimming: 4 bases; junction bases outside the gene matches: 9. Per the germline V gene, CDR1 is SNHLY and CDR2 is FYNNEI. CDR3 length: 16 amino acids. The CDR3 DNA follows: TGTGCCAGCAGTGAAATGCAGACAGGGTATGCAGATACGCAGTATTTT. It codes for CASSEMQTGYADTQYF.

The chain carries TRBV7-9 and TRBJ1-6, with D maybe TRBD1 (6 bases). Trimming cost V 2 bases and J 8 bases, with 10 bases left between them. CDR1 and CDR2 from the germline V gene are SEHNR and FQNEAQ (reference sequence). The CDR3 consists of 14 residues. DNA for the CDR3: TGTGCCAGCAGCTTAACAGGGCAGGATTCACCCCTCCACTTT. It is translated as CASSLTGQDSPLHF.

V gene TRBV6-5 combines with J gene TRBJ2-7; 7 bases are shared with TRBD2. The germline gives CDR1 MNHEY, CDR2 SVGAGI. The CDR3 consists of 13 residues. The V and J ends lost 7 bases and 8 bases, in that order; junction bases with no gene match: 11. The CDR3 DNA reads as TGTGCCAGCATCGATACTGGGGGGGGAAAGCAGTACTTC. This codes for CASIDTGGGKQYF.

The V call is TRBV13, the J call TRBJ1-2; TRBD1 aligns across 8 bases. The CDR3 contains 16 residues. J gave up 4 bases and V 0 bases, and 7 bases lay outside the gene matches. Germline lookup yields CDR1 PRHDT and CDR2 FYEKMQ (reference sequence). CDR3 sequence: CASSLGGGQGLYGYTF. In DNA, the CDR3 is TGTGCCAGCAGCTTAGGCGGCGGACAGGGACTCTATGGCTACACCTTC.

The rearrangement uses TRBV5-1 and TRBJ1-6; D not resolved. Germline-derived CDR1 and CDR2 are SGHRS and YFSETQ. This CDR3 region has 16 residues. Trimming stripped 3 bases from V and 0 bases from J, with 10 bases between. The CDR3 is CASSSDGSSYNSPLHF. CDR3 nucleotides: TGCGCCAGCAGCTCCGACGGGAGCTCCTATAATTCACCCCTCCACTTT.